Reported below is one T cell receptor (beta chain). Its antigen is not known. Trimming removed 0 bases from V and 3 bases from J; junction bases left unmatched: 7. CDR3 length: 16 residues. Germline CDR1 and CDR2: SGHRS and YFSETQ. This sample was taken from a study of T-cell memory formation after mild COVID-19. Study observations and caveats: Among clones peaking at day 37 in the second wave, SARS-CoV-2 specificity remained unconfirmed.

TCRdb itself ran the 5' RACE reads through MiXCR, one entry per CDR3 protein. The data show more than 150,000 distinct CDR3 sequences, around 10% seen once. Source material: PBMCs or a T cell subset sorted from them (not recorded which). The chain joins TRBV5-1 to TRBJ2-3, with 7 bases matching TRBD1. This clonotype was sampled from a man between 18 and 35 years old who had mild COVID-19 (a few samples of this study predate the infection). Cell type and time point are not known. The CDR3 DNA is TGCGCCAGCAGCTTGGGAGTGGGACAGCCTACAGATACGCAGTATTTT. It codes for CASSLGVGQPTDTQYF.